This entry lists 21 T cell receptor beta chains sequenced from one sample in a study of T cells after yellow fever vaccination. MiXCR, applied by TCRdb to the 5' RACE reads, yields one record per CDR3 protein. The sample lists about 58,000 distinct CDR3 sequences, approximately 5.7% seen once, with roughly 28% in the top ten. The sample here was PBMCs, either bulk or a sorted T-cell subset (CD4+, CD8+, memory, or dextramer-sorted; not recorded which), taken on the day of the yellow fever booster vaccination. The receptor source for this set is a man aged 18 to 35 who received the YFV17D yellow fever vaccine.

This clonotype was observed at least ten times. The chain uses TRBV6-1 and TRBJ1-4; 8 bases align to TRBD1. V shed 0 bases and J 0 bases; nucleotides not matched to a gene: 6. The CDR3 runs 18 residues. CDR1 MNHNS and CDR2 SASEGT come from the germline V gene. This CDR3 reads CASSEAQDRVATNEKLFF. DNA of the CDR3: TGTGCCAGCAGTGAAGCACAGGACAGGGTTGCAACTAATGAAAAACTGTTTTTT.

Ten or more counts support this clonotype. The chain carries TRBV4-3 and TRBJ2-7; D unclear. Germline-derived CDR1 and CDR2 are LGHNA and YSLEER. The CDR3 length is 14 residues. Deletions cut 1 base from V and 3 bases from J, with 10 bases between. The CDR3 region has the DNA TGCGCCAGCAGCCAAGGAACTGCCGTCTACGAGCAGTACTTC. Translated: CASSQGTAVYEQYF.

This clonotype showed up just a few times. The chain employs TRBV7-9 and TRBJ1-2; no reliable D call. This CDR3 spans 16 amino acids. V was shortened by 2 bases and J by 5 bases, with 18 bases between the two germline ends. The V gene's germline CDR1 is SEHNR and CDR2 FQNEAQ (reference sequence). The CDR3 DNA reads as TGTGCCAGCAGCTTAACATCGTTAGTCGAGGGATATGGCTACACCTTC. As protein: CASSLTSLVEGYGYTF.

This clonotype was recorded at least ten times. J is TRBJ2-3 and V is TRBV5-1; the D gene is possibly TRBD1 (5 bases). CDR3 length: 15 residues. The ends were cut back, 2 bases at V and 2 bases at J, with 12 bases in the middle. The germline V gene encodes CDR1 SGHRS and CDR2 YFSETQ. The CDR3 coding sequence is TGCGCCAGCAGCTTCAGGGATACAACCACAGATACGCAGTATTTT. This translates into CASSFRDTTTDTQYF.

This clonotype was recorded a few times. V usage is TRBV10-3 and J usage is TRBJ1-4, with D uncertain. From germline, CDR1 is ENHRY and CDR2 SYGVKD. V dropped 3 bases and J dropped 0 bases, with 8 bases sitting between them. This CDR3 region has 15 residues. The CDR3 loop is CAISDGVTTNEKLFF. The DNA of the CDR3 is TGTGCCATCAGTGATGGTGTCACAACTAATGAAAAACTGTTTTTT.

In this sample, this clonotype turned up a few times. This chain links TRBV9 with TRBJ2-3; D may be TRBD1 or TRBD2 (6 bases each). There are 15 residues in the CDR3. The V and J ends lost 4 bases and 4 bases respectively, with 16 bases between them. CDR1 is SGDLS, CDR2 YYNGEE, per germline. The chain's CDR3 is CASSSGQGRSDTQYF. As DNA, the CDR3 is TGTGCCAGCAGCTCCGGGCAGGGGAGGTCAGATACGCAGTATTTT.

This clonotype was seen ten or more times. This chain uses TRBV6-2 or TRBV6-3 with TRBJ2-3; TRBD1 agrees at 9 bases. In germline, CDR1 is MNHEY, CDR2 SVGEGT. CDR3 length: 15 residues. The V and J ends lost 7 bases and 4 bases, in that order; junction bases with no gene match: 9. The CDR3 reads CASTRGQGGPDTQYF. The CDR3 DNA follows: TGTGCCAGCACCCGGGGACAGGGTGGGCCAGATACGCAGTATTTT.

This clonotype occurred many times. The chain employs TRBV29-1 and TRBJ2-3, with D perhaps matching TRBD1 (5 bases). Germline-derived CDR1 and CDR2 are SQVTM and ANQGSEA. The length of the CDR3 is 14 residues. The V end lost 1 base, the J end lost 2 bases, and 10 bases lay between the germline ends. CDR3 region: CSVEGGRITDTQYF. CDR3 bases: TGCAGCGTTGAAGGGGGCCGAATCACAGATACGCAGTATTTT.

In nucleotides, the CDR3 is TGTGCCAGCAGTACCTTAACGGATCGAGCGGGGAGCACAGATACGCAGTATTTT. Residues: CASSTLTDRAGSTDTQYF. V is TRBV11-2 and J is TRBJ2-3, with 7 bases fitting TRBD2. The CDR3 covers 18 residues. Germline V lookup: CDR1 SGHAT, CDR2 FQNNGV. After removal of 6 bases from V and 0 bases from J, the junction contained 15 bases not matched to a gene. The variable domain in full, with the rest retrieved from reference TRBV11-2 and TRBJ2-3, is EAGVAQSPRYKIIEKRQSVAFWCNPISGHATLYWYQQILGQGPKLLIQFQNNGVVDDSQLPKDRFSAERLKGVDSTLKIQPAKLEDSAVYLCASSTLTDRAGSTDTQYFGPGTRLTVL.

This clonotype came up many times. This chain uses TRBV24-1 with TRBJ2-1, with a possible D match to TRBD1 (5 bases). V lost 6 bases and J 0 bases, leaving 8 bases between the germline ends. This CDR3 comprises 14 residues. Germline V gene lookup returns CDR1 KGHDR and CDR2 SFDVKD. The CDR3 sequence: CATSTGSSYNEQFF. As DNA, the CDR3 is TGTGCCACCAGTACAGGTAGCTCCTACAATGAGCAGTTCTTC.

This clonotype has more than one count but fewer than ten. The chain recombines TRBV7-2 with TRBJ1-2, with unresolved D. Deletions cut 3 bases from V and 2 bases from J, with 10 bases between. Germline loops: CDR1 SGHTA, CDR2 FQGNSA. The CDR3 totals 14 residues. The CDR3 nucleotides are TGTGCCAGCAGCTTCGGTACGGGGAACTATGGCTACACCTTC. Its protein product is CASSFGTGNYGYTF.

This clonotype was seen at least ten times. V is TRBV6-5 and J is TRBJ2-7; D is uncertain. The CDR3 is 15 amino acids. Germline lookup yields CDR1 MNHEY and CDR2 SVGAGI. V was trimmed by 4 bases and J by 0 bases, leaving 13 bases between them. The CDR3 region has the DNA TGTGCCAGCAGTTCTATGTCCGCGAGCTCCTACGAGCAGTACTTC. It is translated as CASSSMSASSYEQYF.

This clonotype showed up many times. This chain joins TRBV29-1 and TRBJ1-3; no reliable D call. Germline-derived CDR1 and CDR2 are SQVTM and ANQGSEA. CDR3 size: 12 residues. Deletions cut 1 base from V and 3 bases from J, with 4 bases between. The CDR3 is CSVEGVGNTIYF. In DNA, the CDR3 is TGCAGCGTTGAAGGGGTTGGAAACACCATATATTTT.

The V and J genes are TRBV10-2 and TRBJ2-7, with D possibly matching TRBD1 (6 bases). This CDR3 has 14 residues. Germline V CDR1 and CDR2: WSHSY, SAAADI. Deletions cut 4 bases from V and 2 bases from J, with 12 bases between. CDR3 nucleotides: TGCGCCAGCAGTGTTCCGGGACAACCCTACGAGCAGTACTTC. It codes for CASSVPGQPYEQYF.

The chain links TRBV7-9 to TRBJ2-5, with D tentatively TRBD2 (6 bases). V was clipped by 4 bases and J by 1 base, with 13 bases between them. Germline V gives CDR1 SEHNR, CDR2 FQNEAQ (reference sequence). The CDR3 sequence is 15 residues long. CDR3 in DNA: TGTGCCAGCAGCTCGTGGACTATCGGCCAAGAGACCCAGTACTTC. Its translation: CASSSWTIGQETQYF. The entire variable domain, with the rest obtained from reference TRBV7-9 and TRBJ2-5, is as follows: DTGVSQNPRHKITKRGQNVTFRCDPISEHNRLYWYRQTLGQGPEFLTYFQNEAQLEKSRLLSDRFSAERPKGSFSTLEIQRTEQGDSAMYLCASSSWTIGQETQYFGPGTRLLVL.

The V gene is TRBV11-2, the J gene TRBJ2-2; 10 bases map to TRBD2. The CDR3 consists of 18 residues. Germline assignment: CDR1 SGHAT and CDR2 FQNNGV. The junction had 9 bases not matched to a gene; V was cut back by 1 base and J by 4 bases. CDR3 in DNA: TGTGCCAGCAGCTTAGTCCCTCAGCGGGGGGGCTTCACCGGGGAGCTGTTTTTT. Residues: CASSLVPQRGGFTGELFF.

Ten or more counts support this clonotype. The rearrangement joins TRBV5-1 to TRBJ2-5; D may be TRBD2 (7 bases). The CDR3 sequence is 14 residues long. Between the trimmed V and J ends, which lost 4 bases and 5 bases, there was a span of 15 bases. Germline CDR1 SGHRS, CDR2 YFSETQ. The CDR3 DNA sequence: TGCGCCAGCAGCGGAGGGGGGGGTCGGGAGACCCAGTACTTC. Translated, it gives CASSGGGGRETQYF.

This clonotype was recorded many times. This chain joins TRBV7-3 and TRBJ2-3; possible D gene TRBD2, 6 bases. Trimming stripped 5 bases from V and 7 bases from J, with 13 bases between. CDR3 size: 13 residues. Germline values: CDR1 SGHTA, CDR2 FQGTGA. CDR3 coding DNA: TGTGCCAGCAGCACGGACTACTCGAATACGCAGTATTTT. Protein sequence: CASSTDYSNTQYF.

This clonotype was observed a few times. DNA for the CDR3: TGTGCCAGCAGTACCAGGACTTATACTAGCACAGATACGCAGTATTTT. It is translated as CASSTRTYTSTDTQYF. The V call is TRBV12-3 or TRBV12-4, the J call TRBJ2-3; tentative D call: TRBD2 (5 bases). This CDR3 has 16 amino acids. The germline V and J ends were trimmed by 5 bases and 0 bases, with 15 bases remaining between them.

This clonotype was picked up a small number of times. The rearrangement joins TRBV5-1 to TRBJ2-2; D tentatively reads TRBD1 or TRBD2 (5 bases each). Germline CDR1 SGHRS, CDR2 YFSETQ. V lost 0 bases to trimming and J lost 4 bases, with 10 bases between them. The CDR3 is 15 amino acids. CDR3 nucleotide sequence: TGCGCCAGCAGCTTGGATGGGACCTCCACCGGGGAGCTGTTTTTT. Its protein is CASSLDGTSTGELFF. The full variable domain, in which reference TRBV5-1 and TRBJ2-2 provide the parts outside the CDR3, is KAGVTQTPRYLIKTRGQQVTLSCSPISGHRSVSWYQQTPGQGLQFLFEYFSETQRNKGNFPGRFSGRQFSNSRSEMNVSTLELGDSALYLCASSLDGTSTGELFFGEGSRLTVL.

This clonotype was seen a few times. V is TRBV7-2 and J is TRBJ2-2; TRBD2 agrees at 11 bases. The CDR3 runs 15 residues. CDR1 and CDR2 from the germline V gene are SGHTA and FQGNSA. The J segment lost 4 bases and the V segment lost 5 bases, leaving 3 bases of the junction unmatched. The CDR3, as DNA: TGTGCCAGCAGCCCGCTAGCGGGGGGCACCGGGGAGCTGTTTTTT. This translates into CASSPLAGGTGELFF.